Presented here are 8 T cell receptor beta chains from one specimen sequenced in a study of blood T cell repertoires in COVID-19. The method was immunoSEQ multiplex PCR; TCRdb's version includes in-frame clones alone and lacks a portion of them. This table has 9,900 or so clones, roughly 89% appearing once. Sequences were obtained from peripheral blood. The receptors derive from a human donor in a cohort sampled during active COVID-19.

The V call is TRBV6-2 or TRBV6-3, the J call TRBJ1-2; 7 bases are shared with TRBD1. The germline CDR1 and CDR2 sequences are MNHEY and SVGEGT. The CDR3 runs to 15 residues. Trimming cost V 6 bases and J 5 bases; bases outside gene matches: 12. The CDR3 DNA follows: TGTGCCAGCAGCACTATGGGGGACAGACATTATGGCTACACCTTC. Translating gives CASSTMGDRHYGYTF.

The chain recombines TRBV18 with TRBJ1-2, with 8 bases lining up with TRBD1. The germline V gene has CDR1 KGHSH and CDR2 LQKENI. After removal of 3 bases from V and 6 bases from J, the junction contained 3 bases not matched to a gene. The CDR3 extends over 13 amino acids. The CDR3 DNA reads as TGTGCCAGCTCACCTCGACAGGGGCATGGCTACACCTTC. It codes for CASSPRQGHGYTF.

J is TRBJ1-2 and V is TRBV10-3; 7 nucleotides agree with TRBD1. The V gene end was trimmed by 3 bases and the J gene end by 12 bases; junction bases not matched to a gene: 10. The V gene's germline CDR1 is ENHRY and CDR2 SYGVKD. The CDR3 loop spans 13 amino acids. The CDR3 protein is CAISEQGPPGNTF. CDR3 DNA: TGTGCCATCAGTGAACAGGGGCCGCCCGGGAACACCTTC.

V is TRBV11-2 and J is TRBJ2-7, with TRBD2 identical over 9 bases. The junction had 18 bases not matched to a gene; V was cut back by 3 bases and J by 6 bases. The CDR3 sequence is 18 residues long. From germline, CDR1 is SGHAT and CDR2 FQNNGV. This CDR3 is CASSFRGGSSGALGEQYF. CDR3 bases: TGTGCCAGCAGCTTTAGGGGGGGCTCTAGCGGGGCCCTTGGCGAGCAGTACTTC.

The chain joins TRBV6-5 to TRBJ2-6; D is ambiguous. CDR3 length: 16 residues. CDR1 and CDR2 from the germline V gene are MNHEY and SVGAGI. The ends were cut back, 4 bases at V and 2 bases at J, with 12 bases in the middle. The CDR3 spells CASSLREPPGANVLTF. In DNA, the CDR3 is TGTGCCAGCAGTTTGCGTGAGCCCCCTGGGGCCAACGTCCTGACTTTC.

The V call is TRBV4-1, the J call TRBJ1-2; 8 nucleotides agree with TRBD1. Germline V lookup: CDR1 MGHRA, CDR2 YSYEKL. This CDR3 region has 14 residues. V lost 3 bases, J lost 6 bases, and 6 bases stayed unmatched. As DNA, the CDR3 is TGCGCCAGCAGCCAGGCGGACAGGGTGAATGGCTACACCTTC. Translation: CASSQADRVNGYTF.

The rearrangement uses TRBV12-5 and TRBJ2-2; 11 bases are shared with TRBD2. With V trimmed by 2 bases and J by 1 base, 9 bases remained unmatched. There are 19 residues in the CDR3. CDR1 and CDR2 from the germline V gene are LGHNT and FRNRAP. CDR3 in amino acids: CASGLFSGTSGRNTGELFF. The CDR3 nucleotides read TGTGCTAGTGGTTTGTTTTCCGGGACTAGCGGACGGAACACCGGGGAGCTGTTTTTT.

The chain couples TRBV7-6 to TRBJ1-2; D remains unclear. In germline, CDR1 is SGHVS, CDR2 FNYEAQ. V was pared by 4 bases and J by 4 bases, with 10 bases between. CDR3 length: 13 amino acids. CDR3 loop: CASSSGGSYGYTF. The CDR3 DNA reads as TGTGCCAGCAGCTCAGGAGGATCCTATGGCTACACCTTC.